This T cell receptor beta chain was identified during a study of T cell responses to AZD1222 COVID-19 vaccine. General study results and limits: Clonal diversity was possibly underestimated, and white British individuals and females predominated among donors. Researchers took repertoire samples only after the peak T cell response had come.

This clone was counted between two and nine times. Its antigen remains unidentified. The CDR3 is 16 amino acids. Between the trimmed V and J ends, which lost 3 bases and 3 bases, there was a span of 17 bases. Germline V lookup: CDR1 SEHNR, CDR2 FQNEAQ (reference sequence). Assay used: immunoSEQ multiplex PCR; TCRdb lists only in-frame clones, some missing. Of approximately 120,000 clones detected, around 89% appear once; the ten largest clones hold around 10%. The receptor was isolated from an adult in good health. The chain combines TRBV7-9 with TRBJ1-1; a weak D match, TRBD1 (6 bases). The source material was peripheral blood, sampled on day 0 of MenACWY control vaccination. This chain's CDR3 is CASSFVQGGGYTEAFF. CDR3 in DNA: TGTGCCAGCAGCTTTGTGCAGGGAGGGGGTTACACTGAAGCTTTCTTT.